The clone carrying this T cell receptor beta chain came up many times. The data were obtained in a study of neurological immune-mediated disorders. The CDR3 extends over 15 amino acids. With 0 bases clipped from V and 2 bases from J, the junction kept 2 bases outside the gene matches. CDR1 and CDR2 (germline): SGHRS, YFSETQ. 5'RACE generated cDNA with 10-nucleotide random UMIs. TCRdb ran MiXCR on the 5' RACE reads and lists one entry per CDR3 protein. The profile covers about 27,000 distinct CDR3 sequences, with around 3.4% appearing a single time and approximately 6.7% taken by the ten largest. This clonotype was obtained from a woman under 40 with multiple sclerosis. The rearrangement uses TRBV5-1 and TRBJ2-1; TRBD2 agrees at 7 bases. The material sequenced was PBMCs. CDR3 sequence reads: CASSLDGGTYNEQFF. As DNA, the CDR3 is TGCGCCAGCAGCTTGGACGGGGGGACCTACAATGAGCAGTTCTTC.